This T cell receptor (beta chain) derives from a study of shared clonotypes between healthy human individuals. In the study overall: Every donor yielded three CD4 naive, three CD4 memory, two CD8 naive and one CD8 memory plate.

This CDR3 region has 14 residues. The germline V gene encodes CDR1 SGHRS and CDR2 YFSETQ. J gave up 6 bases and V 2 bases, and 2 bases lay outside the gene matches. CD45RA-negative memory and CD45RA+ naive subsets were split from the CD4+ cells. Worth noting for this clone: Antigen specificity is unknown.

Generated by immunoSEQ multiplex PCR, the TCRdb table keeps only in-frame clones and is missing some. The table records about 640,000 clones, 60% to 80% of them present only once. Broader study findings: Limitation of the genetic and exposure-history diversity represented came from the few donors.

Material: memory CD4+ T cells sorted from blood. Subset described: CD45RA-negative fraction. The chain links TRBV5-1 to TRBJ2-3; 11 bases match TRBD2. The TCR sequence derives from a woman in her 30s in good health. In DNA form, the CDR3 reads TGCGCCAGCAGCTTACTAGCGGGAGTGGATACGCAGTATTTT. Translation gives CASSLLAGVDTQYF. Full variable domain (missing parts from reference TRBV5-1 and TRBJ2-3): KAGVTQTPRYLIKTRGQQVTLSCSPISGHRSVSWYQQTPGQGLQFLFEYFSETQRNKGNFPGRFSGRQFSNSRSEMNVSTLELGDSALYLCASSLLAGVDTQYFGPGTRLTVL.